This T cell receptor (beta chain) emerged from a study of blood T cell repertoires in COVID-19. Whole-study context: Acute and convalescent COVID-19 samples came from the United States, Italy and Spain.

From germline, CDR1 is SGHTS and CDR2 YDEGEE. V lost 5 bases, J lost 7 bases, and 30 bases lay in between. The CDR3 sequence is 18 residues long. Original processing methods: Amplifying reference gene primers gave estimates of nucleated cell counts. Method: immunoSEQ multiplex PCR; TCRdb's copy keeps in-frame clones and lacks some. V and J calls and clone size follow that table, whereas D and trimming were derived from the DNA. The table lists 80,000 to 100,000 clones, 86% of them singletons. The chain carries TRBV5-8 and TRBJ2-5, with a weak D call TRBD1 (6 bases). The sequenced sample was peripheral blood. The clonotype originates from a woman in her sixties or seventies in a cohort sampled during active or convalescent COVID-19. The CDR3 loop reads CASSSFRDKQSVIPTQYF. Here the CDR3 DNA reads TGTGCCAGCAGTTCTTTTCGGGACAAGCAATCCGTTATACCGACCCAGTACTTC.